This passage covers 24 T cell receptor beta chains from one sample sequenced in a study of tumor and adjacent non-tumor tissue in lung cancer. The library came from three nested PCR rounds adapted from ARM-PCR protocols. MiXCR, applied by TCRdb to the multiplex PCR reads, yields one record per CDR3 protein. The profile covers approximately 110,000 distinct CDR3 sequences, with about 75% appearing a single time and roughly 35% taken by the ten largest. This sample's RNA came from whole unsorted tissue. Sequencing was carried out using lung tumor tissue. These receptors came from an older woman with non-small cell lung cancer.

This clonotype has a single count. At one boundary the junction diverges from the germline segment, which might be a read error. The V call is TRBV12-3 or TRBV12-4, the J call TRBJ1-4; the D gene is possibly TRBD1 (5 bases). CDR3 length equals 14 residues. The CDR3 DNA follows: TGCGCCAGCAGTTCCTACGGGGCAGCGGAAAAACTGTTTTTT. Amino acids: CASSSYGAAEKLFF.

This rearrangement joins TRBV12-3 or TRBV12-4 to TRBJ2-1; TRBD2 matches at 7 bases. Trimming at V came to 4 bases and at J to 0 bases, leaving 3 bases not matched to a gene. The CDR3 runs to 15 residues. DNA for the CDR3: TGTGCCAGCAGTTCCAGCGGGGCCTCCTACAATGAGCAGTTCTTC. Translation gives CASSSSGASYNEQFF.

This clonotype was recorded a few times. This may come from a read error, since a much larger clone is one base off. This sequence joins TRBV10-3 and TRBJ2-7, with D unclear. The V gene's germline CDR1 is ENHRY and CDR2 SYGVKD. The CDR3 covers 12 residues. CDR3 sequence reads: CTISEYTSEQYF. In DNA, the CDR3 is TGTACCATCAGTGAGTATACAAGCGAGCAGTACTTC.

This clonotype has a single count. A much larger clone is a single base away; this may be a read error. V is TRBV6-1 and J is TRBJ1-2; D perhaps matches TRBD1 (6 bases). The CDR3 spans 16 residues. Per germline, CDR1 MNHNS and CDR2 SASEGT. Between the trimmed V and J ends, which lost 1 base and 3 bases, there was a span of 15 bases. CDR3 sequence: CASSEVGSGGDYGYTF. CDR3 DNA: TGTGCCAGCAGTGAAGTTGGGTCGGGGGGCGACTATGGCTACACCTTC.

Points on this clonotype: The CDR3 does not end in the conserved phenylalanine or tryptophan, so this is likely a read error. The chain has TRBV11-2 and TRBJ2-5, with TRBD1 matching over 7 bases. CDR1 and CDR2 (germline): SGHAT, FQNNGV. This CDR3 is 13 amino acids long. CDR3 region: CTSIFTRGETQYL. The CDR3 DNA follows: TGTACCAGCATCTTTACCAGGGGGGAGACCCAGTACTTA.

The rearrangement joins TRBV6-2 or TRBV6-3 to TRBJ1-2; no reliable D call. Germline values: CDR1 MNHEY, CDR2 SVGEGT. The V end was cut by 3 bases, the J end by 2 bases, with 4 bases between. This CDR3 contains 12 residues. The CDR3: CASSYGNYGYTF. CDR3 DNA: TGTGCCAGCAGTTATGGGAACTATGGCTACACCTTC.

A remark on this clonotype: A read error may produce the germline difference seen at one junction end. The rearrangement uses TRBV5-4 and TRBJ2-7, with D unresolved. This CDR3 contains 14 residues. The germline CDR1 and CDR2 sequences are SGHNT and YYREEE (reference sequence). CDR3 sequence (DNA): TGTGCAAGCAGCTCCCTGGACCCCTCCGGCGAGCAGTACTTC. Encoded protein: CASSSLDPSGEQYF.

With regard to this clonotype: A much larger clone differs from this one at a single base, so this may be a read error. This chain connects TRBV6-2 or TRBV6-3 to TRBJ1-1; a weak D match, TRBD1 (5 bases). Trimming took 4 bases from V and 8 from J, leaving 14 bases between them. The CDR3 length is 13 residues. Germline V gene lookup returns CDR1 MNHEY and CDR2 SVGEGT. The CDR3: CASSWTPELEAFF. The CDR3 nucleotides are TGTGCCAGCAGTTGGACACCGGAACTAGAAGCTTTCTTT.

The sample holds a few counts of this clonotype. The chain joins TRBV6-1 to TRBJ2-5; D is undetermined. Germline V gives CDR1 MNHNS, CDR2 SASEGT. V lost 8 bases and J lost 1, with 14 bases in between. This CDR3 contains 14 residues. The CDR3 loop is CASLGFLGQETQYF. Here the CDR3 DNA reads TGTGCCAGCCTCGGGTTTCTTGGCCAAGAGACCCAGTACTTC.

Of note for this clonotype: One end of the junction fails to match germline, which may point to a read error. CDR3 nucleotide sequence: TGCAGTGCTTCGTCGCGGGGGGAAAGGGCCAAAAACATTAAGTACTTC. Its protein product is CSASSRGERAKNIKYF. The V gene is TRBV20-1, the J gene TRBJ2-4, with 8 positions matching TRBD2. Germline CDR1 DFQATT, CDR2 SNEGSKA (reference sequence). The CDR3 length is 16 residues.

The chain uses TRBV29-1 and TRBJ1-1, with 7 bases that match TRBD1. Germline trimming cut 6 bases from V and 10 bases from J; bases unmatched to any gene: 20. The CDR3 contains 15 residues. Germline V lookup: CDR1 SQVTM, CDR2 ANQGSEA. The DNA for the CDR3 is TGCAGCGTGGGACCCGGACAGGTTAAGAACATTGTAGCTTTCTTT. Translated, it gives CSVGPGQVKNIVAFF.

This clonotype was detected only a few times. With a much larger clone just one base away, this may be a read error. The CDR3: CAGSDKRKGSSGANVLTF. CDR3 nucleotide sequence: TGTGCCGGCAGTGACAAGCGTAAGGGTTCCTCTGGGGCCAACGTCCTGACTTTC. The chain joins TRBV6-1 to TRBJ2-6; the D is unclear. Germline V CDR1 and CDR2: MNHNS, SASEGT. The CDR3 runs 18 residues.

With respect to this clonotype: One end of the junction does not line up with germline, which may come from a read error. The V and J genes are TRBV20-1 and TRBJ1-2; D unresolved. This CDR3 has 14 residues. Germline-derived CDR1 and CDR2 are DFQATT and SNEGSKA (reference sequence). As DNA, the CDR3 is TGCATTGCTAGCGATGGGGTCGAGTCGATCGGCTACACCTTC. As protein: CIASDGVESIGYTF.

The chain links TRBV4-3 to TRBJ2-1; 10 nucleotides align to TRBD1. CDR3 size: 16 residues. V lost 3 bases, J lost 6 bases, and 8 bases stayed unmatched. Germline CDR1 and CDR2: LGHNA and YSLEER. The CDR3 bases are TGCGCCAGCAGCCACCTGCTTGGGACAGGGGTCAATGAGCAGTTCTTC. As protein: CASSHLLGTGVNEQFF.

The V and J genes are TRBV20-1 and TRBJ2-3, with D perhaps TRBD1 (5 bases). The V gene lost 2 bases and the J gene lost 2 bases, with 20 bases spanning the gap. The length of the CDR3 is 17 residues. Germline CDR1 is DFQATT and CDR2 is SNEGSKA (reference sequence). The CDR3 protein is CSARPQGYGLNTDTQYF. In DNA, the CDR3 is TGCAGTGCTAGACCTCAGGGCTACGGTCTTAACACAGATACGCAGTATTTT.

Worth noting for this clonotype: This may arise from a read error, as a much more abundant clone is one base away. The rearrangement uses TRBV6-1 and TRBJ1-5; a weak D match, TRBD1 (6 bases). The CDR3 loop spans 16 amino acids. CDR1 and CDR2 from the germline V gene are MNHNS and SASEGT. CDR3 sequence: CASSERPDSSYQSQHF. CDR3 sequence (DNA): TGTGCCAGCAGTGAACGTCCGGACAGCTCTTATCAGTCCCAGCATTTT.

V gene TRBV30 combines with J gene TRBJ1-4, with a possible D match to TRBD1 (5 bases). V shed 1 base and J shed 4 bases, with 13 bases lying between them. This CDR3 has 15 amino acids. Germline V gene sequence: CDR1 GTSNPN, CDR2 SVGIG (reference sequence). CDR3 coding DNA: TGTGCCTGGAGTGATTCTCGGGGGAATAATGAAAAACTGTTTTTT. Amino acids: CAWSDSRGNNEKLFF.

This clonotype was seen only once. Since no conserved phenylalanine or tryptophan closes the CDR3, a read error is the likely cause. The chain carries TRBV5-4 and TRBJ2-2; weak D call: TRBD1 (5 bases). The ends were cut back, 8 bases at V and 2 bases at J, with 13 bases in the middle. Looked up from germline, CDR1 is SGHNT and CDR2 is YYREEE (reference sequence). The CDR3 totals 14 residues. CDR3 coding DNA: TGTGCCAGGAACGAACAGGCTAACACCGGGGAGCTGTTTTAT. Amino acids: CARNEQANTGELFY.

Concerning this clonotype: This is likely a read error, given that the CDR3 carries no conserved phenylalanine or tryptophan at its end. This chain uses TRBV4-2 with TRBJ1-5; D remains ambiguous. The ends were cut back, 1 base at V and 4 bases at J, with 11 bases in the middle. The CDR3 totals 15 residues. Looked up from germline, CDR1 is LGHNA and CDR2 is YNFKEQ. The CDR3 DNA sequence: TGTGCCAGCAGCCAAGCGGGCGAATTAAATCAGCCCCAGCATGTT. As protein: CASSQAGELNQPQHV.

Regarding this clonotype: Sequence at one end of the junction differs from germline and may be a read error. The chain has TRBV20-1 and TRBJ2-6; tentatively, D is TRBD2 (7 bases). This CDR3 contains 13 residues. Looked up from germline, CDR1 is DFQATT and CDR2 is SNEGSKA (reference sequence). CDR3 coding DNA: TGCAGTGCGGGAGGGGGTTGGGGCAAACATCCTGATTTC. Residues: CSAGGGWGKHPDF.

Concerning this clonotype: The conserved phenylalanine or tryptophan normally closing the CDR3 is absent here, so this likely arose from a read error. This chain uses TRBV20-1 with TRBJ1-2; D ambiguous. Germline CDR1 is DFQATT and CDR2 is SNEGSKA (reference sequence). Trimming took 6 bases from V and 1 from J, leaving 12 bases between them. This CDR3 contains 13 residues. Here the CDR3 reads CSADGRLNYGYTL. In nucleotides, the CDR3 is TGCAGTGCGGACGGTAGGCTTAACTATGGCTACACCTTA.

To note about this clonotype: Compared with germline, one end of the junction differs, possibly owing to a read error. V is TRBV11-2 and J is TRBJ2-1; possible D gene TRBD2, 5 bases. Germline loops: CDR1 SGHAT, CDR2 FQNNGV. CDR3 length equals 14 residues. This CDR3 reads CVSSFGGSYNEQFF. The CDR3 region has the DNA TGTGTCAGCAGCTTTGGAGGCTCCTACAATGAGCAGTTCTTC.

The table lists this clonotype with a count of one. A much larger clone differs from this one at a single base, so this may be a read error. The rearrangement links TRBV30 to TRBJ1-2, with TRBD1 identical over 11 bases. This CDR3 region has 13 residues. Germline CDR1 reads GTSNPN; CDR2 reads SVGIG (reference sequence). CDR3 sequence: CGASGQGDHGYTF. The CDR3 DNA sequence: TGTGGCGCCTCGGGACAGGGGGATCATGGCTACACCTTC.

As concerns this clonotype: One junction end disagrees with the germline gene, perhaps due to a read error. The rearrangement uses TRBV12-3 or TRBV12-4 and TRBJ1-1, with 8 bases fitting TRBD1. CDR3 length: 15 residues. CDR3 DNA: TGTGCCAGCAGTTACGCGGACAGGGAGGGCACTGATGCTTTCTTT. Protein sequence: CASSYADREGTDAFF.